These T cell receptor beta chains were read from a single sample in a study of T cells in Graves' hyperthyroidism and ophthalmopathy. TCRdb called the multiplex PCR reads again in MiXCR, with one record for every CDR3 protein. Of about 460,000 distinct CDR3 sequences in the sample, about 20% were seen once. The specimen was blood. These receptor sequences come from a woman in her seventies with Graves' ophthalmopathy. Both conserved end residues are part of each CDR3. A D gene is named only where the DNA matches it firmly. Size is omitted from some rows. Given values are once, few, many or a class for expanded clones.

TRBJ2-3 | 16 | NA | TRBV11-1 | NA | TGTGCCAGCAGCCCTCGGATGGGGTTAAGTACAGATACGCAGTATTTT | CASSPRMGLSTDTQYF
TRBJ2-5 | 13 | many | TRBV2 | TRBD1 | TGTGCCAGCAGTAACACAGGGGTAGAGACCCAGTACTTC | CASSNTGVETQYF
TRBJ2-3 | 16 | NA | TRBV20-1 | TRBD2 | TGCAGTGCTGACGCACCGAGGACTAGCCGATCAGATACGCAGTATTTT | CSADAPRTSRSDTQYF
TRBJ1-3 | 13 | few | TRBV9 | NA | TGTGCCAGCAGCGTCGACGCGGGAAACACCATATATTTT | CASSVDAGNTIYF
TRBJ1-1 | 17 | NA | TRBV7-9 | NA | TGTGCCAGCAGCTTAGCGTGGACGACGGACATGAACACTGAAGCTTTCTTT | CASSLAWTTDMNTEAFF
TRBJ1-2 | 15 | NA | TRBV5-1 | NA | TGCGCCAGCAGCTTGTGGCCACAGAGCGTCGGACGCTACACCTTC | CASSLWPQSVGRYTF
TRBJ1-1 | 14 | many | TRBV7-8 | TRBD1 | TGTGCCAGCAGCTTAATACAGGGGGGCACTGAAGCTTTCTTT | CASSLIQGGTEAFF
TRBJ1-5 | 14 | NA | TRBV19 | NA | TGTGCCAGTAGTATCGTCGGTGGCAATCAGCCCCAGCATTTT | CASSIVGGNQPQHF
TRBJ2-2 | 13 | few | TRBV24-1 | NA | TGTGCCACCAGTGATTACTATACCGGGGAGCTGTTTTTT | CATSDYYTGELFF
TRBJ1-3 | 14 | NA | TRBV30 | NA | TGTGCCTGGACCGTCGGGGGGCCTGGAAACACCATATATTTT | CAWTVGGPGNTIYF
TRBJ2-1 | 15 | few | TRBV20-1 | NA | TGCAGTGCTTTGAGTGGGCGGAACCTCTACAATGAGCAGTTCTTC | CSALSGRNLYNEQFF
TRBJ1-2 | 13 | many | TRBV11-2 | TRBD1 | TGTGCCAGCAGCTTACAGGGGGCAGATGGCTACACCTTC | CASSLQGADGYTF
TRBJ2-3 | 10 | NA | TRBV10-3 | NA | TGTGCCACCTATTCAGATACGCAGTATTTT | CATYSDTQYF
TRBJ1-3 | 15 | few | TRBV6-2/TRBV6-3 | NA | TGTGCCAGCAGTTTCGGACAGCGCTCTGGAAACACCATATATTTT | CASSFGQRSGNTIYF
TRBJ2-1 | 13 | NA | TRBV6-2/TRBV6-3 | NA | TGTGCCAGCAGTACCCTTCTTGGAGCAAAGCAGTTCTTC | CASSTLLGAKQFF
TRBJ2-5 | 13 | few | TRBV28 | NA | TGTGCCAGATTCGATGAGGAGGGGCTGGACCAGTACTTC | CARFDEEGLDQYF
TRBJ2-7 | 16 | NA | TRBV7-9 | TRBD2 | TGTGCCAGCAGCCCTTATTCGTCTAGCGGGAGCGGCGAGCAGTACTTC | CASSPYSSSGSGEQYF
TRBJ1-5 | 15 | many | TRBV20-1 | TRBD1 | TGCAGTGCCCAAAGGGGAGGGGGCCCCAATCAGCCCCAGCATTTT | CSAQRGGGPNQPQHF
TRBJ2-5 | 11 | NA | TRBV20-1 | NA | TGCAGTGCGTGGACCAGGGAGACCCAGTACTTC | CSAWTRETQYF
TRBJ1-5 | 14 | few | TRBV15 | TRBD1 | TGTGCCACCAGCCAGGGACAGGGCAATCAGCCCCAGCATTTT | CATSQGQGNQPQHF
TRBJ1-1 | 16 | NA | TRBV11-1 | NA | TGTGCCAGCAGCTTAGGTCCTACTGGCTTTAACACTGAAGCTTTCTTT | CASSLGPTGFNTEAFF
TRBJ2-7 | 14 | NA | TRBV20-1 | TRBD2 | TGCAGTTTATGCGCGGGAGCAATTTGTTACGAGCAGTACTTC | CSLCAGAICYEQYF